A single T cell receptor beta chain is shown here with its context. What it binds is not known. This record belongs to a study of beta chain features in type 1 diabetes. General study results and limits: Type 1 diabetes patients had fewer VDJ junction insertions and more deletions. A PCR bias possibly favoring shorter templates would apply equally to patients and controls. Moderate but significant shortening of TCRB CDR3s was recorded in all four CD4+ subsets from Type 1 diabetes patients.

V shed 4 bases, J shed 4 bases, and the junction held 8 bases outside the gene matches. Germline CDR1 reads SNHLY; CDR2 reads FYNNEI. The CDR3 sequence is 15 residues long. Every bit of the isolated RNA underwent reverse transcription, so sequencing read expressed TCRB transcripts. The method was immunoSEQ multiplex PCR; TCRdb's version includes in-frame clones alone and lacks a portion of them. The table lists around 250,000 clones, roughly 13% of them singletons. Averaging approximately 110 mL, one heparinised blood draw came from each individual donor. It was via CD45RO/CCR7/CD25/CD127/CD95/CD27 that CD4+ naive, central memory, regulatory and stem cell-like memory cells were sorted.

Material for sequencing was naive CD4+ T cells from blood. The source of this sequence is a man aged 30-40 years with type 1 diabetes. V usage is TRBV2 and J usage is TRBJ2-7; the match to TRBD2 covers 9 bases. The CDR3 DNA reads TGTGCCAGCAGTGGGGGGGGTAGCGGGAGTTACGAGCAGTACTTC. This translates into CASSGGGSGSYEQYF.